Given below is one TCR beta chain in context. Measured with immunoSEQ multiplex PCR; TCRdb has only the in-frame clones, and not every one. In the table there are about 110,000 clones, more than 65% of which are singletons. These data are taken from a study of T cell responses to AZD1222 COVID-19 vaccine. The CDR3 is 15 residues long. Germline values: CDR1 SGHRS, CDR2 YFSETQ. Deletions cut 4 bases from V and 3 bases from J, with 13 bases between. This TCR was sampled from an adult in good health. The sequences come from peripheral blood, collected on day 0 of AZD1222 vaccination. The chain combines TRBV5-1 with TRBJ2-2, with TRBD2 as a possible D gene (5 bases). The chain's CDR3 is CASSPDAGDTGELFF. Written as DNA, the CDR3 is TGCGCCAGCAGCCCTGACGCCGGGGACACCGGGGAGCTGTTTTTT.